This T cell receptor beta chain was sequenced for a study of T cell repertoires in cytomegalovirus infection. Trimming removed 0 bases at V and 0 bases at J, with 11 bases between. The germline gives CDR1 LGHNA, CDR2 YNFKEQ. CDR3 length equals 16 residues. In this sample, this clonotype turned up many times. Its target is unknown. TCRdb ran MiXCR on the reads and lists one entry per CDR3 protein. This sample has some 220,000 distinct CDR3 sequences, with 35% to 40% found just once. Points from the study as a whole: It was HLA-C-restricted CMV-specific TCR beta clonotypes that dominated the response ex vivo. Cumulated frequencies of public TCR beta families served to identify carriers of CMV plus the relevant HLA.

The chain links TRBV4-2 to TRBJ1-2; no clear D gene. This specimen consisted of CD8+ T cells from cultured PBMCs, obtained from culture after CMV antigen stimulation. The clonotype comes from a human donor in good health (CMV status not recorded). Some clones in this sample may be carry-over from other donors' samples. Here the CDR3 reads CASSQDRAAANYGYTF. The CDR3 nucleotides read TGTGCCAGCAGCCAAGATCGGGCAGCTGCTAACTATGGCTACACCTTC.